The 27 T cell receptor beta chains listed next were all sequenced from one sample in a study of breast tumors, draining lymph nodes, adjacent tissues. The lymph nodes were axillary draining lymph nodes from breast cancer patients. TCRdb fed the multiplex PCR reads into MiXCR, producing one record per CDR3 protein. The sample records about 120,000 distinct CDR3 sequences, about 20% being singletons. The sequenced sample consisted of axillary lymph node tissue. The receptor set was obtained from a female donor with breast cancer. Some clones in this sample may be carry-over from other donors' samples.

This clonotype was recorded at least ten times. This chain joins TRBV3-1 and TRBJ2-2; D gene unclear. The CDR3 is 11 amino acids. Trimming cost V 6 bases and J 7 bases, with 6 bases left between them. The germline gives CDR1 LGHDT, CDR2 YNNKEL (reference sequence). The DNA for the CDR3 is TGTGCCAGCAGATCTAGCGGGGAGCTGTTTTTT. Protein product: CASRSSGELFF.

As regards this clonotype: A much larger clone lies one base from this, so it may be a read error. J is TRBJ1-5 and V is TRBV4-1; D is unresolved. The CDR3 length is 14 residues. Trimming cost V 1 base and J 1 base, with 5 bases left between them. CDR1 is MGHRA and CDR2 is YSYEKL in the germline V gene. The CDR3 nucleotides read TGCGCCAGCAGCCAAGGTTGGAGCAATCAGCCCCAGCATTTT. Its translation: CASSQGWSNQPQHF.

This clonotype was found many times. The V and J genes are TRBV29-1 and TRBJ2-7; TRBD1 matches at 12 bases. Losses at the gene ends were 7 bases for V and 6 bases for J; bases not matched to a gene: 4. This CDR3 has 12 residues. CDR1 SQVTM and CDR2 ANQGSEA come from the germline V gene. CDR3: CSGGTGGSEQYF. CDR3 DNA sequence: TGCAGCGGGGGGACAGGGGGCAGCGAGCAGTACTTC.

This clonotype was seen at least ten times. The V call is TRBV5-4, the J call TRBJ2-7; 7 bases fit TRBD1. Per germline, CDR1 SGHNT and CDR2 YYREEE (reference sequence). V shed 0 bases, J shed 3 bases, and the junction held 6 bases outside the gene matches. The CDR3 is 15 residues long. The CDR3 DNA reads as TGTGCCAGCAGCTTGGAGGGGGCAAGGTTCTACGAGCAGTACTTC. Protein product: CASSLEGARFYEQYF.

This clonotype came up a few times. This clone may be a read error of a much larger clone one base away. This chain joins TRBV7-9 and TRBJ2-3; 9 nucleotides line up with TRBD2. Germline CDR1 is SEHNR and CDR2 is FQNEAQ (reference sequence). CDR3 size: 15 residues. V lost 5 bases, J lost 1 base, and 4 bases stayed unmatched. The CDR3 loop reads CASSPGTSCTDTQYF. As DNA, the CDR3 is TGTGCCAGCAGCCCCGGGACTAGCTGCACAGATACGCAGTATTTT.

This clonotype has ten or more counts. V usage is TRBV7-2 and J usage is TRBJ2-3; no definite D call. There are 13 residues in the CDR3. The germline V gene encodes CDR1 SGHTA and CDR2 FQGNSA. Trimming removed 4 bases at V and 10 bases at J, with 15 bases between. The CDR3 coding sequence is TGTGCCAGCAGCTCGCCCATCAGGCCCCCGCAGTATTTT. It encodes CASSSPIRPPQYF.

Points on this clonotype: A much larger clone sits a single nucleotide away, making a read error possible. V and J are TRBV5-1 and TRBJ2-3; tentative D call: TRBD2 (5 bases). Per the germline V gene, CDR1 is SGHRS and CDR2 is YFSETQ. The CDR3 is 15 amino acids. Here the CDR3 DNA reads TGCGCCAGCAGCTTGGCTAGACCTAGCACAGATACGCGGTATTTT. Protein sequence: CASSLARPSTDTRYF.

This clonotype was counted many times. The chain is built from TRBV7-8 and TRBJ1-6; D is perhaps TRBD1 (5 bases). Germline V CDR1 and CDR2: SGHVS, FQNEAQ. The CDR3 length is 19 residues. V was shortened by 5 bases and J by 7 bases, with 27 bases between the two germline ends. The CDR3 region is CASSMPRTGTDLDNSPLHF. DNA of the CDR3: TGTGCCAGCAGCATGCCCAGGACCGGGACCGACCTGGACAATTCACCCCTCCACTTT.

Ten or more counts support this clonotype. The chain has TRBV6-6 and TRBJ2-7; perhaps TRBD2 as D (5 bases). The CDR3 contains 13 residues. The germline CDR1 and CDR2 sequences are MNHNY and SVGAGI (reference sequence). V lost 6 bases and J lost 2, with 11 bases in between. The CDR3 DNA is TGTGCCAGCAGGGAGGAGTCTACCTACGAGCAGTACTTC. Protein: CASREESTYEQYF.

Ten or more counts support this clonotype. V usage is TRBV27 and J usage is TRBJ2-7; D might be TRBD1 or TRBD2, each matching 5 bases. This CDR3 is 17 amino acids long. Trimming took 2 bases from V and 0 from J, leaving 17 bases between them. The germline CDR1 and CDR2 sequences are MNHEY and SMNVEV (reference sequence). The CDR3 spells CASSLDFGAQSSYEQYF. The DNA of the CDR3 is TGTGCCAGCAGTTTAGATTTCGGGGCCCAGAGCTCCTACGAGCAGTACTTC.

This clonotype showed up many times. DNA of the CDR3: TGCAGTGCCTCCTCTGGAAACACCATATATTTT. Its translation: CSASSGNTIYF. The chain links TRBV20-1 to TRBJ1-3, with D hard to call. V was pared by 6 bases and J by 0 bases, with 3 bases between. The CDR3 has 11 residues. Germline values: CDR1 DFQATT, CDR2 SNEGSKA (reference sequence).

This clonotype was detected many times. This chain links TRBV27 with TRBJ2-1, with 13 bases that match TRBD2. This CDR3 contains 15 residues. Trimming cost V 5 bases and J 8 bases; bases outside gene matches: 6. CDR1 MNHEY and CDR2 SMNVEV come from the germline V gene (reference sequence). The DNA of the CDR3 is TGTGCCAGCAGTGCCGGGACTAGCGGGATTTATGAGCAGTTCTTC. Translating gives CASSAGTSGIYEQFF.

This clonotype came up many times. The rearrangement links TRBV5-1 to TRBJ2-3; D might be TRBD1 (7 bases). The CDR3 consists of 18 residues. From germline, CDR1 is SGHRS and CDR2 YFSETQ. V lost 0 bases, J lost 0 bases, and 17 bases lay in between. This CDR3 reads CASSLAVAGQTSTDTQYF. CDR3 sequence (DNA): TGCGCCAGCAGCTTGGCCGTGGCGGGACAGACTAGCACAGATACGCAGTATTTT. The entire variable domain, with the rest obtained from reference TRBV5-1 and TRBJ2-3, is as follows: KAGVTQTPRYLIKTRGQQVTLSCSPISGHRSVSWYQQTPGQGLQFLFEYFSETQRNKGNFPGRFSGRQFSNSRSEMNVSTLELGDSALYLCASSLAVAGQTSTDTQYFGPGTRLTVL.

This clonotype was counted ten times or more. This rearrangement joins TRBV10-2 to TRBJ2-3, with TRBD2 matching over 7 bases. The CDR3 runs 13 residues. The trim removed 3 bases at V and 6 bases at J, leaving 3 bases unmatched. Germline V gene data show CDR1 as WSHSY and CDR2 as SAAADI. The CDR3 region is CASSDQGGDTQYF. The CDR3 nucleotides are TGCGCCAGCAGTGACCAGGGAGGGGATACGCAGTATTTT.

Many counts were recorded for this clonotype. V usage is TRBV20-1 and J usage is TRBJ1-6; maybe TRBD1 (6 bases). CDR3 length: 14 residues. V gave up 2 bases and J gave up 6 bases, with 11 bases separating them. In germline, CDR1 is DFQATT, CDR2 SNEGSKA (reference sequence). The CDR3 sequence is CSARSRTANSPLHF. Here the CDR3 DNA reads TGCAGTGCTAGATCTAGGACAGCTAATTCACCCCTCCACTTT.

On this clonotype: It may be a read error: a sequence one base away is much more abundant. CDR3: CASSSRGNYGYTF. CDR3 in DNA: TGTGCCAGCAGCTCCCGGGGCAACTATGGCTACACCTTC. This chain links TRBV7-6 with TRBJ1-2, with a tentative D call TRBD1 (5 bases). CDR3 size: 13 residues. The germline V and J ends were trimmed by 4 bases and 2 bases, with 8 bases remaining between them. Germline V gives CDR1 SGHVS, CDR2 FNYEAQ. The full variable domain, in which reference TRBV7-6 and TRBJ1-2 provide the parts outside the CDR3, is GAGVSQSPRYKVTKRGQDVALRCDPISGHVSLYWYRQALGQGPEFLTYFNYEAQQDKSGLPNDRFSAERPEGSISTLTIQRTEQRDSAMYRCASSSRGNYGYTFGSGTRLTVV.

This clonotype was seen ten or more times. The chain joins TRBV24-1 to TRBJ2-3, with D perhaps matching TRBD1 or TRBD2 (5 bases each). Trimming took 3 bases from V and 1 from J, leaving 13 bases between them. CDR1 is KGHDR and CDR2 is SFDVKD in the germline V gene. The CDR3 runs 16 residues. DNA for the CDR3: TGTGCCACCAGTGATCCTCCCGGGACGGGCACAGATACGCAGTATTTT. Translation gives CATSDPPGTGTDTQYF.

The chain combines TRBV27 with TRBJ2-7; 8 bases line up with TRBD2. CDR3 length: 13 amino acids. Germline CDR1 MNHEY, CDR2 SMNVEV (reference sequence). The V segment lost 5 bases and the J segment 3 bases; nucleotides outside the gene matches: 3. The CDR3 loop reads CASSPRGGYEQYF. The CDR3, as DNA: TGTGCCAGCAGTCCCCGGGGGGGCTACGAGCAGTACTTC.

This clonotype was seen many times. V gene TRBV20-1 combines with J gene TRBJ2-5, with a weak D call TRBD2 (5 bases). Per the germline V gene, CDR1 is DFQATT and CDR2 is SNEGSKA (reference sequence). The CDR3 is made up of 12 amino acids. The CDR3: CSAIRGEETQYF. Written as DNA, the CDR3 is TGCAGCGCCATTCGGGGTGAGGAGACCCAGTACTTC.

This clonotype was detected many times. V is TRBV4-1 and J is TRBJ2-1, with 10 bases matching TRBD2. The V and J ends lost 1 base and 2 bases, in that order; junction bases with no gene match: 8. The CDR3 runs to 18 residues. The germline V gene encodes CDR1 MGHRA and CDR2 YSYEKL. CDR3 residues: CASSQVRTSGIPYNEQFF. The CDR3 nucleotides are TGCGCCAGCAGCCAAGTTCGGACTAGCGGTATTCCCTACAATGAGCAGTTCTTC.

This clonotype was found many times. V gene TRBV24-1 combines with J gene TRBJ2-3, with D tentatively TRBD2 (6 bases). Between the trimmed V and J ends, which lost 3 bases and 2 bases, there was a span of 11 bases. CDR1 and CDR2 (germline): KGHDR, SFDVKD. The CDR3 sequence is 15 residues long. This CDR3 reads CATSDGRGYTDTQYF. In DNA form, the CDR3 reads TGTGCCACCAGTGATGGGCGGGGATACACAGATACGCAGTATTTT.

There are many counts of this clonotype. The chain carries TRBV20-1 and TRBJ1-5, with a possible D match to TRBD1 (5 bases). Trimming removed 3 bases at V and 0 bases at J, with 12 bases between. The CDR3 consists of 15 residues. Germline loops: CDR1 DFQATT, CDR2 SNEGSKA (reference sequence). Here the CDR3 DNA reads TGCAGTGCTAGTCATTCAGGGATTAGCAATCAGCCCCAGCATTTT. It translates to CSASHSGISNQPQHF.

This clonotype was seen ten or more times. This sequence joins TRBV5-4 and TRBJ1-6, with D perhaps matching TRBD1 (6 bases). This CDR3 spans 15 amino acids. Germline V CDR1 and CDR2: SGHNT, YYREEE (reference sequence). Trimming stripped 1 base from V and 9 bases from J, with 14 bases between. CDR3 in DNA: TGTGCCAGCAGCTTGTTCGGGCAGGGGACTTCACCCCTCCACTTT. As protein: CASSLFGQGTSPLHF. The variable domain in full, with the rest retrieved from reference TRBV5-4 and TRBJ1-6, is ETGVTQSPTHLIKTRGQQVTLRCSSQSGHNTVSWYQQALGQGPQFIFQYYREEENGRGNFPPRFSGLQFPNYSSELNVNALELDDSALYLCASSLFGQGTSPLHFGNGTRLTVT.

V and J are TRBV27 and TRBJ2-1; D possibly uses TRBD1 or TRBD2 (6 bases each). The V end was cut by 0 bases, the J end by 6 bases, with 21 bases between. The CDR3 spans 18 residues. Germline V CDR1 and CDR2: MNHEY, SMNVEV (reference sequence). The CDR3 DNA reads TGTGCCAGCAGTTTATCGGGCCAGGGGAGGAGTAGCGGCAATGAGCAGTTCTTC. Residues: CASSLSGQGRSSGNEQFF.

Ten or more counts support this clonotype. V usage is TRBV15 and J usage is TRBJ1-3; TRBD1 is a possible D gene (5 bases). The CDR3 spans 16 residues. Germline values: CDR1 LNHNV, CDR2 YYDKDF (reference sequence). Trimming took 5 bases from V and 0 from J, leaving 14 bases between them. The CDR3 spells CATSGGGTFSGNTIYF. CDR3 bases: TGTGCCACCAGCGGGGGGGGGACCTTCTCTGGAAACACCATATATTTT.

As concerns this clonotype: The junction departs from the called germline gene at one end, perhaps through a read error. The chain links TRBV4-2 to TRBJ2-5; tentative D call: TRBD2 (6 bases). Germline CDR1 LGHNA, CDR2 YNFKEQ. The CDR3 has 16 residues. The CDR3 region is CASSQDVDGGGETRYF. Here the CDR3 DNA reads TGTGCCAGCAGCCAAGATGTCGACGGGGGTGGCGAGACCCGGTACTTC.

This clonotype was observed many times. The rearrangement uses TRBV10-1 and TRBJ1-3, with D maybe TRBD1 (5 bases). Germline CDR1 and CDR2: WNHNN and SYGVQD (reference sequence). The CDR3 contains 15 residues. V dropped 2 bases and J dropped 4 bases, with 12 bases sitting between them. As DNA, the CDR3 is TGCGCCAGCAGTGAGCCGCCATGGGGCGGAAACACCATATATTTT. Translated: CASSEPPWGGNTIYF.